The 12 T cell receptor beta chains presented below share a single source sample, sequenced in a study of T cells in Graves' hyperthyroidism and ophthalmopathy. The source material, RNA transcripts, was used to amplify TCR beta CDR3 regions. An initial round of RT-PCR targeting the TCR CDR3 relied on the HTBI primer set. TCRdb processed the multiplex PCR reads anew with MiXCR; each CDR3 protein has one entry. The table shows some 740,000 distinct CDR3 sequences, with 13% to 15% occurring only once. Sequencing input: blood. These receptors were obtained from a woman between 18 and 29 years old with Graves' hyperthyroidism.

This clonotype was seen a few times. CDR3 sequence reads: CASSLRVQGETQYF. The DNA of the CDR3 is TGTGCCAGCAGCCTACGAGTCCAGGGTGAGACCCAGTACTTC. The chain employs TRBV11-2 and TRBJ2-5; the D gene is possibly TRBD1 (5 bases). The CDR3 spans 14 residues. V lost 5 bases to trimming and J lost 5 bases, with 15 bases between them. Germline V gene sequence: CDR1 SGHAT, CDR2 FQNNGV.

To note about this clonotype: It may be a read error: a sequence one base away is much more abundant. This rearrangement joins TRBV7-3 to TRBJ2-3, with 8 bases identical to TRBD1. J lost 0 bases, V lost 5 bases, and 4 bases had no gene match. CDR3 length: 15 amino acids. Germline V lookup: CDR1 SGHTA, CDR2 FQGTGA. The CDR3 region has the DNA TGTGCCAGCAGCCAAGGACAGGGTAGCACAGATACGCAGTATTTT. This codes for CASSQGQGSTDTQYF. The complete variable domain, with remaining parts taken from reference TRBV7-3 and TRBJ2-3, reads GAGVSQTPSNKVTEKGKYVELRCDPISGHTALYWYRQSLGQGPEFLIYFQGTGAADDSGLPNDRFFAVRPEGSVSTLKIQRTERGDSAVYLCASSQGQGSTDTQYFGPGTRLTVL.

V gene TRBV24-1 combines with J gene TRBJ1-2; perhaps TRBD1 as D (5 bases). This CDR3 has 13 residues. Germline V CDR1 and CDR2: KGHDR, SFDVKD. V lost 5 bases to trimming and J lost 4 bases, with 10 bases between them. The CDR3 region is CATSVWRGYGYTF. Here the CDR3 DNA reads TGTGCCACCAGTGTCTGGAGGGGCTATGGCTACACCTTC.

The chain recombines TRBV10-2 with TRBJ2-1; D ambiguous. V was cut by 7 bases and J by 7 bases, with 14 bases left in between. CDR1 and CDR2 (germline): WSHSY, SAAADI. The CDR3 has 13 residues. CDR3 amino acids: CASMVAESNEQFF. The CDR3 region has the DNA TGCGCCAGCATGGTAGCCGAGAGTAATGAGCAGTTCTTC.

This clonotype was seen ten or more times. J is TRBJ2-1 and V is TRBV11-2, with 14 nucleotides matching TRBD2. The germline V gene has CDR1 SGHAT and CDR2 FQNNGV. This CDR3 has 15 residues. The V and J ends lost 10 bases and 5 bases, in that order; junction bases with no gene match: 7. The CDR3 DNA is TGTGCCACAGGACTAGCGGGAGGCCCGAACAATGAGCAGTTCTTC. Its protein product is CATGLAGGPNNEQFF.

This chain links TRBV13 with TRBJ2-4; D is uncertain. The CDR3 has 16 residues. Trimming shortened V by 1 base and J by 0 bases, and 10 bases separated the two germline ends. The germline V gene has CDR1 PRHDT and CDR2 FYEKMQ (reference sequence). The DNA for the CDR3 is TGTGCCAGCAGCTTAGTGGGCGATCAAGCCAAAAACATTCAGTACTTC. Its translation is CASSLVGDQAKNIQYF.

This chain links TRBV6-2 or TRBV6-3 with TRBJ2-7; 7 bases align to TRBD2. The CDR3 is 13 residues long. With V trimmed by 7 bases and J by 8 bases, 11 bases remained unmatched. Per the germline V gene, CDR1 is MNHEY and CDR2 is SVGEGT. For the CDR3, the DNA is TGTGCCAGCATTCCGGCGGGAGCGTACAAGCAGTACTTC. This codes for CASIPAGAYKQYF.

The rearrangement joins TRBV9 to TRBJ2-3; D could derive from TRBD1 or TRBD2 (5 bases each). CDR1 SGDLS and CDR2 YYNGEE come from the germline V gene. The CDR3 is 14 amino acids. Trimming shortened V by 5 bases and J by 7 bases, and 17 bases separated the two germline ends. The CDR3 spells CASSSGLGAYTQYF. The CDR3 nucleotides are TGTGCCAGCAGTTCGGGATTAGGGGCTTATACGCAGTATTTT.

This clonotype was recorded many times. The V call is TRBV20-1, the J call TRBJ2-7; D call uncertain. Germline assignment: CDR1 DFQATT and CDR2 SNEGSKA (reference sequence). This CDR3 region has 12 residues. V lost 6 bases and J 1 base, leaving 10 bases between the germline ends. Here the CDR3 reads CSAVDWSYEQYF. As DNA, the CDR3 is TGCAGTGCAGTTGACTGGTCCTACGAGCAGTACTTC.

V and J are TRBV29-1 and TRBJ2-2; D is unresolved. The CDR3 totals 13 residues. With 3 bases removed from V and 1 base from J, the gap between germline ends came to 6 bases. Germline-derived CDR1 and CDR2 are SQVTM and ANQGSEA. This chain's CDR3 is CSVDLKNTGELFF. For the CDR3, the DNA is TGCAGCGTTGACTTGAAGAACACCGGGGAGCTGTTTTTT.

CDR3 loop: CASSGTRLVYEQYF. CDR3 DNA: TGTGCCAGCTCCGGGACTAGGTTGGTATACGAGCAGTACTTC. This chain connects TRBV27 to TRBJ2-7, with 8 bases identical to TRBD2. CDR1 and CDR2 (germline): MNHEY, SMNVEV (reference sequence). This CDR3 has 14 residues. The J segment lost 4 bases and the V segment lost 8 bases, leaving 10 bases of the junction unmatched.

In this sample, this clonotype turned up a few times. J is TRBJ2-1 and V is TRBV19; 7 nucleotides line up with TRBD1. Per the germline V gene, CDR1 is LNHDA and CDR2 is SQIVND (reference sequence). V gave up 8 bases and J gave up 13 bases; unmatched junction bases: 8. This CDR3 is 11 amino acids long. The CDR3 DNA follows: TGTGCCAGTCGAACAGGGGCCCGTCAGTTCTTC. It yields the protein CASRTGARQFF.